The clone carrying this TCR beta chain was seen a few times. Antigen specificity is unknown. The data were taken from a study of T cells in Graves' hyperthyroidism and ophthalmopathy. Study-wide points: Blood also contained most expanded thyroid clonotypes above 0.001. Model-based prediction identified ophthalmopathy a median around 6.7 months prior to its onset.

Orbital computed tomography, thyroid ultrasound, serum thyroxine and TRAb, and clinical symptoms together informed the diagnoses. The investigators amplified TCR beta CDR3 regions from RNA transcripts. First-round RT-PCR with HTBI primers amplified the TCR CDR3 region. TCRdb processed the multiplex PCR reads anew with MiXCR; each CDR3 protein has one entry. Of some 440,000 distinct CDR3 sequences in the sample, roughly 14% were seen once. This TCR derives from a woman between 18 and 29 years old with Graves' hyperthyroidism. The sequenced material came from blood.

CDR3 in amino acids: CASSQLLGSNQPQHF. The CDR3 bases are TGCGCCAGCAGTCAATTATTGGGCAGCAATCAGCCCCAGCATTTT. The rearrangement uses TRBV4-1 and TRBJ1-5; D unclear. Germline CDR1 is MGHRA and CDR2 is YSYEKL. The ends were cut back, 6 bases at V and 1 base at J, with 13 bases in the middle. This CDR3 is built from 15 residues.